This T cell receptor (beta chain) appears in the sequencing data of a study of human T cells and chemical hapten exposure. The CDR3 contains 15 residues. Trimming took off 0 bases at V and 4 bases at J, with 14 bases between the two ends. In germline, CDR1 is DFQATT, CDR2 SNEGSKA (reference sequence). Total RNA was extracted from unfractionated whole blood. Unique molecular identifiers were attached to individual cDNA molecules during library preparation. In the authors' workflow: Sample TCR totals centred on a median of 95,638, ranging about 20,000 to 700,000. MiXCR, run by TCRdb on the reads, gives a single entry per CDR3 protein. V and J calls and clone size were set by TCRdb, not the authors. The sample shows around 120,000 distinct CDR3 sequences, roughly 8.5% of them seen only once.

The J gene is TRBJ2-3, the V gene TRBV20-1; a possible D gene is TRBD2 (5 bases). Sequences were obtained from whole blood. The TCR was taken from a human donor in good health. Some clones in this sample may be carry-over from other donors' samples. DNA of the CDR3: TGCAGTGCTAGAGATCCCCGTGTGCGGGCAGATACGCAGTATTTT. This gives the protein CSARDPRVRADTQYF.